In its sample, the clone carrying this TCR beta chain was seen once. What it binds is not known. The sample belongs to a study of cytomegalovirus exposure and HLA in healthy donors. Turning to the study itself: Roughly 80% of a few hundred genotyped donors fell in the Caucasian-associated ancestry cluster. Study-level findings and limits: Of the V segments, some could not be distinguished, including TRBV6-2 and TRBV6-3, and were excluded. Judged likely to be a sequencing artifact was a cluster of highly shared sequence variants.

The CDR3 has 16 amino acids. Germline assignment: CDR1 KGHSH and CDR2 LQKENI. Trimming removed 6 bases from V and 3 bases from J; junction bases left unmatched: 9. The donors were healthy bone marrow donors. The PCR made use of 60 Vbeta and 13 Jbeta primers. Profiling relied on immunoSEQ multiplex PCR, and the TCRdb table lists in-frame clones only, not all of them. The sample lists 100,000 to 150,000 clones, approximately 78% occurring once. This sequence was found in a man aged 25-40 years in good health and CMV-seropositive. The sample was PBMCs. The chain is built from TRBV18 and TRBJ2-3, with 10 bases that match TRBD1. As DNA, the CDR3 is TGTGCCAGCTCCTACGACAGGGGGCTCGGGACAGATACGCAGTATTTT. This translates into CASSYDRGLGTDTQYF.